One sample yielded the 23 T cell receptor beta chains listed below, sequenced in a study of blood T cell repertoires in COVID-19. This table comes from immunoSEQ multiplex PCR, and its TCRdb copy is limited to in-frame clones, with some not included. The sample records 150,000 to 200,000 clones, approximately 86% being singletons. Sequencing was carried out using peripheral blood. These receptors were obtained from a man aged 18 to 29 with acute or convalescent COVID-19.

V is TRBV5-1 and J is TRBJ1-3; 9 bases map to TRBD1. Germline V lookup: CDR1 SGHRS, CDR2 YFSETQ. J lost 1 base, V lost 2 bases, and 4 bases had no gene match. The CDR3 spans 16 residues. In DNA, the CDR3 is TGCGCCAGCAGCTTCACAGGGGGCTTATCTGGAAACACCATATATTTT. Translating gives CASSFTGGLSGNTIYF.

This chain joins TRBV30 and TRBJ1-1; 9 positions agree with TRBD1. Germline-derived CDR1 and CDR2 are GTSNPN and SVGIG (reference sequence). The CDR3 totals 14 residues. J gave up 1 base and V 3 bases, and 3 bases lay outside the gene matches. The CDR3 here is CAWRTTGGNTEAFF. The CDR3 DNA sequence: TGTGCCTGGAGAACGACAGGGGGGAACACTGAAGCTTTCTTT. The variable domain in full, completed from reference TRBV30 and TRBJ1-1, reads SQTIHQWPATLVQPVGSPLSLECTVEGTSNPNLYWYRQAAGRGLQLLFYSVGIGQISSEVPQNLSASRPQDRQFILSSKKLLLSDSGFYLCAWRTTGGNTEAFFGQGTRLTVV.

This chain joins TRBV7-9 and TRBJ1-2, with TRBD1 as a possible D gene (6 bases). Between the trimmed V and J ends, which lost 2 bases and 7 bases, there was a span of 20 bases. In germline, CDR1 is SEHNR, CDR2 FQNEAQ (reference sequence). The CDR3 runs to 16 residues. CDR3 bases: TGTGCCAGCAGCTTATCAGGGGACCCAAGGACGGGTGGCTACACCTTC. Amino acid sequence: CASSLSGDPRTGGYTF.

The chain uses TRBV10-3 and TRBJ1-2; possible D gene TRBD1, 6 bases. Germline-derived CDR1 and CDR2 are ENHRY and SYGVKD. The V end lost 6 bases, the J end lost 0 bases, and 14 bases lay between the germline ends. The CDR3 runs to 15 residues. Here the CDR3 reads CAIRYGQRANYGYTF. CDR3 DNA: TGTGCCATCAGGTACGGACAGCGAGCTAACTATGGCTACACCTTC.

CDR3 region: CASGGDRVAEKLFF. DNA for the CDR3: TGTGCTAGTGGGGGGGACAGGGTTGCGGAAAAACTGTTTTTT. This sequence joins TRBV12-5 and TRBJ1-4; 9 bases are a match to TRBD1. V lost 6 bases and J lost 8; bases outside the gene matches: 7. Germline V gene sequence: CDR1 LGHNT, CDR2 FRNRAP. The CDR3 is 14 amino acids.

The chain links TRBV19 to TRBJ1-6; D perhaps matches TRBD1 (6 bases). V gave up 5 bases and J gave up 9 bases, with 14 bases separating them. Germline CDR1 LNHDA, CDR2 SQIVND (reference sequence). The CDR3 consists of 14 residues. The CDR3 here is CASSASGVSSPLHF. The CDR3 DNA reads TGTGCCAGTAGTGCGTCAGGGGTCAGTTCACCCCTCCACTTT.

This clone was counted once. The genes are TRBV12-5 and TRBJ2-6; 11 bases line up with TRBD1. V dropped 0 bases and J dropped 1; count of bases not matched to a gene: 8. Germline lookup yields CDR1 LGHNT and CDR2 FRNRAP. The CDR3 has 20 residues. For the CDR3, the DNA is TGTGCTAGTGGTTTGGTGGTTGCGGGACAGGGGGATTCTGGGGCCAACGTCCTGACTTTC. Protein product: CASGLVVAGQGDSGANVLTF.

The chain carries TRBV27 and TRBJ2-5; D not resolved. Germline V lookup: CDR1 MNHEY, CDR2 SMNVEV (reference sequence). Trimming took off 6 bases at V and 2 bases at J, with 4 bases between the two ends. The CDR3 spans 11 residues. The CDR3 is CASRLQETQYF. CDR3 nucleotides: TGTGCCAGCAGGCTACAAGAGACCCAGTACTTC.

V and J are TRBV7-7 and TRBJ2-5, with a possible D match to TRBD1 (6 bases). Germline V gene sequence: CDR1 SSHAT, CDR2 FNYEAQ (reference sequence). This CDR3 has 16 amino acids. V lost 5 bases to trimming and J lost 4 bases, with 20 bases between them. This chain's CDR3 is CASSRTVLGGRETQYF. Here the CDR3 DNA reads TGTGCCAGCAGCCGAACAGTTCTTGGGGGCCGAGAGACCCAGTACTTC.

The chain is built from TRBV3-1 (or the pseudogene TRBV3-2) and TRBJ2-5, with D tentatively TRBD1 (6 bases). Germline CDR1 and CDR2: LGHDT and YNNKEL (reference sequence). Deletions cut 3 bases from V and 3 bases from J, with 14 bases between. The CDR3 sequence is 15 residues long. CDR3 sequence reads: CASSHFGRDKETQYF. The CDR3, as DNA: TGTGCCAGCAGCCACTTCGGACGGGACAAAGAGACCCAGTACTTC.

The chain couples TRBV4-2 to TRBJ1-2, with 7 bases identical to TRBD1. The V and J ends lost 4 bases and 4 bases, in that order; junction bases with no gene match: 0. Per germline, CDR1 LGHNA and CDR2 YNFKEQ. The CDR3 is 12 residues long. DNA for the CDR3: TGTGCCAGCAGCCGGGACAGCTATGGCTACACCTTC. Translated, it gives CASSRDSYGYTF.

The chain couples TRBV21-1 to TRBJ1-1. TRBV21-1 is a recognized pseudogene. The CDR3 extends over 17 amino acids. CDR3 in amino acids: CASSHFWGGWGNTEAFF. DNA of the CDR3: TGTGCCAGCAGCCATTTTTGGGGAGGGTGGGGGAACACTGAAGCTTTCTTT.

This clone was seen only once. The chain uses TRBV9 and TRBJ2-1, with D unresolved. Trimming stripped 3 bases from V and 5 bases from J, with 15 bases between. This CDR3 comprises 15 residues. Per the germline V gene, CDR1 is SGDLS and CDR2 is YYNGEE. Here the CDR3 reads CASSGPNSGHNEQFF. The CDR3 coding sequence is TGTGCCAGCAGCGGACCAAACTCGGGTCACAATGAGCAGTTCTTC.

This clone was seen a few times. The chain uses TRBV7-9 and TRBJ1-4; 10 bases fit TRBD1. With V trimmed by 5 bases and J by 7 bases, 7 bases remained unmatched. The germline V gene has CDR1 SEHNR and CDR2 FQNEAQ (reference sequence). The CDR3 contains 15 residues. In DNA, the CDR3 is TGTGCCAGCAGCCCCTGGGACAGGGGTGGTGAAAAACTGTTTTTT. The encoded protein is CASSPWDRGGEKLFF.

This chain connects TRBV5-4 to TRBJ2-2; no definite D call. The CDR3 sequence is 14 residues long. V lost 0 bases and J lost 4, with 7 bases in between. Germline V lookup: CDR1 SGHNT, CDR2 YYREEE (reference sequence). CDR3 sequence: CASSLVGSTGELFF. The CDR3 DNA reads as TGTGCCAGCAGCTTGGTCGGTTCCACCGGGGAGCTGTTTTTT.

This clone is a singleton in its sample. CDR3 DNA sequence: TGTGCCTGGAGTGTTCGTCGTTCGGGGTTCTCTGGAAACACCATATATTTT. Encoded protein: CAWSVRRSGFSGNTIYF. This sequence joins TRBV30 and TRBJ1-3; D remains unclear. The CDR3 loop spans 17 amino acids. Germline values: CDR1 GTSNPN, CDR2 SVGIG (reference sequence). V gave up 0 bases and J gave up 0 bases, with 15 bases separating them. Combining the CDR3 with reference TRBV30 and TRBJ1-3 gives the whole variable domain SQTIHQWPATLVQPVGSPLSLECTVEGTSNPNLYWYRQAAGRGLQLLFYSVGIGQISSEVPQNLSASRPQDRQFILSSKKLLLSDSGFYLCAWSVRRSGFSGNTIYFGEGSWLTVV.

The DNA for the CDR3 is TGCGCCAGCAGCTTGGAGCAGGGGACATACAATGAGCAGTTCTTC. This encodes CASSLEQGTYNEQFF. The J gene is TRBJ2-1, the V gene TRBV5-1; TRBD1 is a possible D gene (6 bases). The CDR3 consists of 15 residues. V shed 0 bases and J shed 4 bases, with 11 bases lying between them. CDR1 is SGHRS, CDR2 YFSETQ, per germline.

V is TRBV19 and J is TRBJ2-1; 8 nucleotides agree with TRBD2. Looked up from germline, CDR1 is LNHDA and CDR2 is SQIVND (reference sequence). The V and J ends lost 2 bases and 15 bases, in that order; junction bases with no gene match: 12. This CDR3 has 14 amino acids. DNA for the CDR3: TGTGCCAGTAGTATACGGGGGGGAGCTTATAAACCGTTCTTC. This gives the protein CASSIRGGAYKPFF.

V and J are TRBV4-2 and TRBJ1-5; TRBD1 aligns across 9 bases. Germline trimming cut 0 bases from V and 6 bases from J; bases unmatched to any gene: 3. Germline V gives CDR1 LGHNA, CDR2 YNFKEQ. The CDR3 has 15 residues. In nucleotides, the CDR3 is TGTGCCAGCAGCCAAGATACAGGGGGCTTTCAGCCCCAGCATTTT. This gives the protein CASSQDTGGFQPQHF.

The chain has TRBV5-4 and TRBJ1-1; weak D call: TRBD1 (6 bases). The CDR3 contains 14 residues. Germline CDR1 reads SGHNT; CDR2 reads YYREEE (reference sequence). V lost 4 bases and J 1 base, leaving 11 bases between the germline ends. The CDR3 here is CASSSTGRNTEAFF. As DNA, the CDR3 is TGTGCCAGCAGCAGTACAGGGAGGAACACTGAAGCTTTCTTT.

The chain employs TRBV7-8 and TRBJ1-2, with 8 bases lining up with TRBD1. J was trimmed by 0 bases and V by 5 bases; bases with no gene match: 5. The CDR3 covers 15 residues. Germline loops: CDR1 SGHVS, CDR2 FQNEAQ. The CDR3 coding sequence is TGTGCCAGCAGCCGTCGACAGGGGACTAACTATGGCTACACCTTC. Translation: CASSRRQGTNYGYTF. Based on the CDR3 plus reference TRBV7-8 and TRBJ1-2, the full variable domain is GAGVSQSPRYKVAKRGQDVALRCDPISGHVSLFWYQQALGQGPEFLTYFQNEAQLDKSGLPSDRFFAERPEGSVSTLKIQRTQQEDSAVYLCASSRRQGTNYGYTFGSGTRLTVV.

The chain joins TRBV30 to TRBJ2-7; possibly TRBD1 for D (5 bases). V was pared by 2 bases and J by 6 bases, with 8 bases between. The germline V gene encodes CDR1 GTSNPN and CDR2 SVGIG (reference sequence). The CDR3 has 11 amino acids. CDR3 coding DNA: TGTGCCTGGAGTAGACAGAGCGAGCAGTACTTC. Its translation is CAWSRQSEQYF.

The chain couples TRBV5-1 to TRBJ1-3, with D possibly being TRBD1 (5 bases). CDR3 length equals 16 residues. V lost 0 bases and J lost 0, with 10 bases in between. Germline-derived CDR1 and CDR2 are SGHRS and YFSETQ. The CDR3 bases are TGCGCCAGCAGCTTGGAGGGGTTGGGCTCTGGAAACACCATATATTTT. Amino acids: CASSLEGLGSGNTIYF.